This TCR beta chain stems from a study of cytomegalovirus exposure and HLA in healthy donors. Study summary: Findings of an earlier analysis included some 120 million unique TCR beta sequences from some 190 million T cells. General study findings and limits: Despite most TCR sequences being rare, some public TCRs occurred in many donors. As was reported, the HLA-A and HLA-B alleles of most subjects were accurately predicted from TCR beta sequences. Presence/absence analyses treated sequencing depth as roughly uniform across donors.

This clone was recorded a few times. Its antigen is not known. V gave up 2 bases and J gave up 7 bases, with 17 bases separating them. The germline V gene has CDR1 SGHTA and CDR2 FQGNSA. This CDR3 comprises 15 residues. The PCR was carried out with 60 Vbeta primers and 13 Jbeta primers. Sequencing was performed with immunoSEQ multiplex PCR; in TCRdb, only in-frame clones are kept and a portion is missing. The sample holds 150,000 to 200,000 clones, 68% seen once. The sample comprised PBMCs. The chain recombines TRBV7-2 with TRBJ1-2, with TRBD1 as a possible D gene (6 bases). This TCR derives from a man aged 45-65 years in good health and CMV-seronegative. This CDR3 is CASSLKRRGGGGYTF. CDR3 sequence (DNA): TGTGCCAGCAGCTTAAAACGGAGAGGGGGGGGTGGCTACACCTTC.